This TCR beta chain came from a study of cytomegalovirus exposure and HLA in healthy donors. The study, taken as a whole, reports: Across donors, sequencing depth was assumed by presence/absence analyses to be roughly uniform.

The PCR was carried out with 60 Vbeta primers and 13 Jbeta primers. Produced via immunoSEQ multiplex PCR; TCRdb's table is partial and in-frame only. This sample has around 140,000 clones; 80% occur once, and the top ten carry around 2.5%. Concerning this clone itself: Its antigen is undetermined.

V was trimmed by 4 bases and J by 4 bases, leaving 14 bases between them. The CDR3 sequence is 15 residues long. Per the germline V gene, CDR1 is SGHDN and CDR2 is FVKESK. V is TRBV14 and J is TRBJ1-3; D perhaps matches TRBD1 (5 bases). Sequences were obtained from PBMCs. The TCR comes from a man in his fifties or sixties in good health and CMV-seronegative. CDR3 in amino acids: CASSRLDISGNTIYF. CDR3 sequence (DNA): TGTGCCAGCAGCCGACTGGACATATCGGGAAACACCATATATTTT. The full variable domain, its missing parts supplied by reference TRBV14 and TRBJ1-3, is EAGVTQFPSHSVIEKGQTVTLRCDPISGHDNLYWYRRVMGKEIKFLLHFVKESKQDESGMPNNRFLAERTGGTYSTLKVQPAELEDSGVYFCASSRLDISGNTIYFGEGSWLTVV.